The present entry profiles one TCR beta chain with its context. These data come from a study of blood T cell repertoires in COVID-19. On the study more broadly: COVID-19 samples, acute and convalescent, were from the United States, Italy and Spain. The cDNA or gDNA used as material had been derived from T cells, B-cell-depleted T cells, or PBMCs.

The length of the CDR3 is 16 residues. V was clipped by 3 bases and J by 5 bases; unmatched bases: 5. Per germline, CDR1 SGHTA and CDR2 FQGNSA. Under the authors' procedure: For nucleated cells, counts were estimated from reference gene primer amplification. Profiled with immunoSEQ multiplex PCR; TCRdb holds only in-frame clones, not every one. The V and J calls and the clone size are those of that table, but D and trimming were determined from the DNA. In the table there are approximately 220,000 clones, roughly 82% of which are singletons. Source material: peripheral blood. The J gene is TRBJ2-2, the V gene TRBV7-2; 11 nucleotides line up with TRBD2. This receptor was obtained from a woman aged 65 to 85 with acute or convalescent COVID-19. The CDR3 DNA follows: TGTGCCAGCAGCTTGACTAGCGGGGTTGGAACCGGGGAGCTGTTTTTT. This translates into CASSLTSGVGTGELFF.